Listed below are T cell receptor beta chains from one sample, sequenced in a study of cytomegalovirus exposure and HLA in healthy donors. The data were produced by immunoSEQ multiplex PCR, yet TCRdb's version contains in-frame clones alone and is incomplete. In the table there are 150,000 to 200,000 clones, around four fifths of which are singletons. Sequences were obtained from PBMCs. Source of these receptors: a girl between 5 and 17 years old in good health and CMV-seropositive. Both conserved end residues are part of each CDR3. The D gene is left open where the match is weak. Size values are once, few and many counts, or a class for expanded clones, and some rows have none.

J: TRBJ2-2
length: 15
size: .
V: TRBV19
D: TRBD1
CDR3: CASSTDRGNTGELFF
DNA: TGTGCCAGTAGTACCGACAGGGGGAACACCGGGGAGCTGTTTTTT

J: TRBJ1-3
length: 16
size: few
V: TRBV7-6
D: TRBD1
CDR3: CASSHGGGADGNTIYF
DNA: TGTGCCAGCAGTCATGGAGGGGGCGCGGATGGAAACACCATATATTTT

J: TRBJ1-3
length: 16
size: .
V: TRBV25-1
D: .
CDR3: CASSEDRRGSGNTIYF
DNA: TGTGCCAGCAGTGAAGATCGGCGGGGGTCTGGAAACACCATATATTTT

J: TRBJ2-3
length: 16
size: .
V: TRBV5-1
D: .
CDR3: CASSLGGGGYEDTQYF
DNA: TGCGCCAGCAGCTTGGGGGGTGGGGGGTACGAGGATACGCAGTATTTT

J: TRBJ1-1
length: 12
size: .
V: TRBV29-1
D: TRBD1
CDR3: CSVAGTGGFDFF
DNA: TGCAGCGTCGCCGGGACAGGGGGCTTTGATTTCTTT

J: TRBJ2-3
length: 15
size: .
V: TRBV19
D: .
CDR3: CASSIDKRSTDTQYF
DNA: TGTGCCAGTAGTATAGACAAGAGGAGCACAGATACGCAGTATTTT

J: TRBJ1-1
length: 13
size: .
V: TRBV6-4
D: .
CDR3: CASSDIVGDEAFF
DNA: TGTGCCAGCAGTGACATTGTCGGGGATGAAGCTTTCTTT

J: TRBJ1-3
length: 15
size: .
V: TRBV5-4
D: .
CDR3: CASSPGGETGNTIYF
DNA: TGTGCCAGCAGCCCTGGGGGGGAGACTGGAAACACCATATATTTT

J: TRBJ2-7
length: 16
size: .
V: TRBV9
D: TRBD1
CDR3: CASSQNPGQGSYEQYF
DNA: TGTGCCAGCAGCCAAAACCCGGGACAGGGCTCCTACGAGCAGTACTTC

J: TRBJ2-3
length: 15
size: .
V: TRBV6-5
D: .
CDR3: CASQPRLGSTDTQYF
DNA: TGTGCCAGCCAGCCGCGACTAGGAAGCACAGATACGCAGTATTTT

J: TRBJ1-2
length: 15
size: once
V: TRBV19
D: TRBD1
CDR3: CASSPRQGKGYGYTF
DNA: TGTGCCAGTAGTCCGCGACAGGGGAAGGGCTATGGCTACACCTTC

J: TRBJ1-4
length: 14
size: .
V: TRBV5-1
D: TRBD1
CDR3: CASSSDRAGEKLFF
DNA: TGCGCCAGCAGTTCGGACAGGGCTGGTGAAAAACTGTTTTTT

J: TRBJ2-1
length: 17
size: .
V: TRBV9
D: TRBD2
CDR3: CASSAISGGGFYNEQFF
DNA: TGTGCCAGCAGCGCGATATCTGGCGGGGGATTCTACAATGAGCAGTTCTTC

J: TRBJ2-5
length: 13
size: .
V: TRBV5-4
D: .
CDR3: CASSLSVLETQYF
DNA: TGTGCCAGCAGCTTATCAGTCTTGGAGACCCAGTACTTC

J: TRBJ1-2
length: 15
size: .
V: TRBV18
D: .
CDR3: CASSPQEGVGYGYTF
DNA: TGTGCCAGCTCACCACAGGAGGGCGTTGGCTATGGCTACACCTTC

J: TRBJ1-1
length: 15
size: .
V: TRBV7-2
D: .
CDR3: CASSLRGRQNTEAFF
DNA: TGTGCCAGCAGCTTACGGGGGAGGCAGAACACTGAAGCTTTCTTT

J: TRBJ1-6
length: 15
size: once
V: TRBV11-2
D: TRBD1
CDR3: CASSLVQGAGSPLHF
DNA: TGTGCCAGCAGCTTAGTCCAGGGGGCCGGTTCACCCCTCCACTTT

J: TRBJ2-7
length: 14
size: .
V: TRBV10-2
D: TRBD2
CDR3: CASTSGLADYEQYF
DNA: TGCGCCAGCACCTCGGGACTAGCGGACTACGAGCAGTACTTC

J: TRBJ2-5
length: 14
size: .
V: TRBV7-3
D: TRBD1
CDR3: CASSLSGQGETQYF
DNA: TGTGCCAGCAGCTTATCAGGACAGGGGGAGACCCAGTACTTC

J: TRBJ2-7
length: 13
size: .
V: TRBV6-6
D: TRBD1
CDR3: CASRDRGLYEQYF
DNA: TGTGCCAGTCGGGACAGGGGGCTTTACGAGCAGTACTTC

J: TRBJ1-2
length: 17
size: .
V: TRBV29-1
D: TRBD1
CDR3: CSVEKGAAFGRFYGYTF
DNA: TGCAGCGTTGAAAAGGGGGCGGCCTTCGGCCGATTCTATGGCTACACCTTC

J: TRBJ1-3
length: 14
size: .
V: TRBV2
D: .
CDR3: CASSTGFSGNTIYF
DNA: TGTGCCAGCAGTACAGGTTTCTCTGGAAACACCATATATTTT

J: TRBJ2-1
length: 16
size: .
V: TRBV7-3
D: TRBD2
CDR3: CASSPGTSGGLGEQFF
DNA: TGTGCCAGCAGCCCGGGGACTAGCGGGGGGCTGGGGGAGCAGTTCTTC

J: TRBJ2-7
length: 13
size: few
V: TRBV2
D: TRBD2
CDR3: CATSGGSPYEQYF
DNA: TGTGCCACCTCAGGCGGGAGCCCATACGAGCAGTACTTC

J: TRBJ1-2
length: 15
size: .
V: TRBV6-5
D: TRBD1
CDR3: CASSYQGGSVYGYTF
DNA: TGTGCCAGCAGTTACCAGGGGGGTTCGGTCTATGGCTACACCTTC

J: TRBJ1-2
length: 16
size: once
V: TRBV27
D: .
CDR3: CASSAYSSITNYGYTF
DNA: TGTGCCAGCAGTGCTTACAGTTCAATAACTAACTATGGCTACACCTTC

J: TRBJ2-7
length: 14
size: .
V: TRBV27
D: .
CDR3: CASSPFAGRDEQYF
DNA: TGTGCCAGCAGCCCCTTCGCGGGGCGCGACGAGCAGTACTTC

J: TRBJ1-5
length: 14
size: .
V: TRBV7-2
D: .
CDR3: CASSPGHINQPQHF
DNA: TGTGCCAGCAGCCCCGGACACATAAATCAGCCCCAGCATTTT

J: TRBJ2-5
length: 15
size: .
V: TRBV7-9
D: TRBD1
CDR3: CASSPGQGFTETQYF
DNA: TGTGCCAGCAGCCCAGGACAGGGGTTCACGGAGACCCAGTACTTC

J: TRBJ1-5
length: 16
size: once
V: TRBV28
D: TRBD1
CDR3: CASSLRQGYSNQPQHF
DNA: TGTGCCAGCAGTCTTCGACAGGGATATAGCAATCAGCCCCAGCATTTT

J: TRBJ1-2
length: 17
size: few
V: TRBV10-3
D: TRBD1
CDR3: CASSEAPELGGGYGYTF
DNA: TGTGCCAGCAGTGAAGCGCCCGAATTAGGGGGCGGCTATGGCTACACCTTC

J: TRBJ1-1
length: 13
size: .
V: TRBV2
D: .
CDR3: CASSDDSFTEAFF
DNA: TGTGCCAGCAGTGACGACAGTTTCACTGAAGCTTTCTTT

J: TRBJ2-7
length: 15
size: .
V: TRBV13
D: TRBD1
CDR3: CASLKAGQGVHEQYF
DNA: TGTGCCAGCTTGAAAGCGGGACAGGGGGTTCACGAGCAGTACTTC

J: TRBJ1-2
length: 16
size: few
V: TRBV7-8
D: TRBD1
CDR3: CASSSGTGRTNYGYTF
DNA: TGTGCCAGCAGCTCCGGGACAGGGCGAACTAACTATGGCTACACCTTC

J: TRBJ1-6
length: 14
size: .
V: TRBV9
D: .
CDR3: CASSVEQADSPLHF
DNA: TGTGCCAGCAGCGTAGAACAGGCAGATTCACCCCTCCACTTT

J: TRBJ1-1
length: 13
size: once
V: TRBV6-4
D: TRBD1
CDR3: CASSDDRGTEAFF
DNA: TGTGCCAGCAGTGACGACAGGGGAACTGAAGCTTTCTTT

J: TRBJ2-2
length: 15
size: .
V: TRBV27
D: .
CDR3: CASSLFRVGNGELFF
DNA: TGTGCCAGCAGTTTATTCAGGGTGGGAAACGGGGAGCTGTTTTTT

J: TRBJ1-1
length: 14
size: .
V: TRBV2
D: .
CDR3: CASSLQGEDTEAFF
DNA: TGTGCCAGCAGCCTACAGGGAGAGGACACTGAAGCTTTCTTT

J: TRBJ2-2
length: 15
size: .
V: TRBV7-9
D: TRBD2
CDR3: CASSFGTSGGVELFF
DNA: TGTGCCAGCAGCTTTGGGACTAGCGGGGGCGTGGAGCTGTTTTTT

J: TRBJ2-3
length: 16
size: .
V: TRBV5-1
D: TRBD2
CDR3: CASSLGRGGRTDTQYF
DNA: TGCGCCAGCAGCTTGGGGCGGGGGGGCCGAACAGATACGCAGTATTTT